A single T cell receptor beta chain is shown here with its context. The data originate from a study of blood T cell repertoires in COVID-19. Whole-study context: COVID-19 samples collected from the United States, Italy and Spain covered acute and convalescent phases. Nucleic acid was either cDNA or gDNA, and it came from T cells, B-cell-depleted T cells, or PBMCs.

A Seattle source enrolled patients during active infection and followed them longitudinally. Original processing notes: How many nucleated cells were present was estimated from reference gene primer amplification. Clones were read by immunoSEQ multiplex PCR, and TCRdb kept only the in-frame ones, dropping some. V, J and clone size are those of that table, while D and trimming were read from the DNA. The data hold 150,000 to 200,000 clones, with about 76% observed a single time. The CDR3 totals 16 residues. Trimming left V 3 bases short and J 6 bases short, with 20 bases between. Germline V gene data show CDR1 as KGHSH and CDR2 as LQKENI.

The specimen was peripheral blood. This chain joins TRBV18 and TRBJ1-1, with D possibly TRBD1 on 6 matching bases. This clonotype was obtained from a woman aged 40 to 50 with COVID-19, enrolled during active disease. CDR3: CASSPPPGHGPSEAFF. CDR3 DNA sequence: TGTGCCAGCTCACCCCCGCCGGGACACGGACCCTCTGAAGCTTTCTTT.